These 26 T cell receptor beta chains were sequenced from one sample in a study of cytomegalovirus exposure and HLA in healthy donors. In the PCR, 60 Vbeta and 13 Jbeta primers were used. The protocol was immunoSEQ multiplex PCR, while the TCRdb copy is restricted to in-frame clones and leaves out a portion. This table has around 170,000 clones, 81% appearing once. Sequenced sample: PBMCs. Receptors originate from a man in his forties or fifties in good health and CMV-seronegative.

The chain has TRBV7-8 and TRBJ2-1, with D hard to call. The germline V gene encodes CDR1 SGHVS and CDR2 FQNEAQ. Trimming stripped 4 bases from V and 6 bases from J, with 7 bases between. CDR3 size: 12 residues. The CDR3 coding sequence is TGTGCCAGCAGCTACTCCCCCAATGAGCAGTTCTTC. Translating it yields CASSYSPNEQFF. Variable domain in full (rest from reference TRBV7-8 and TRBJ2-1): GAGVSQSPRYKVAKRGQDVALRCDPISGHVSLFWYQQALGQGPEFLTYFQNEAQLDKSGLPSDRFFAERPEGSVSTLKIQRTQQEDSAVYLCASSYSPNEQFFGPGTRLTVL.

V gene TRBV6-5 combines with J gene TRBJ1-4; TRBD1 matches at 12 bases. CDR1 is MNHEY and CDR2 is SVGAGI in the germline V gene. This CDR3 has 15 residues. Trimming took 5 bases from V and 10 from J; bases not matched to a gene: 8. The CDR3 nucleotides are TGTGCCAGCAGTGGCCGGGACAGGGGGCTTGGAAAACTGTTTTTT. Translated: CASSGRDRGLGKLFF.

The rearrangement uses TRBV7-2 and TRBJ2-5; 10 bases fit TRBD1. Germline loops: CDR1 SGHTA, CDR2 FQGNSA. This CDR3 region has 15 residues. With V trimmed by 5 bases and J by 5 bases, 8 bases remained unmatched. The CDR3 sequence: CASSGDRGPSETQYF. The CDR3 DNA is TGTGCCAGCAGCGGAGACAGGGGGCCCAGCGAGACCCAGTACTTC.

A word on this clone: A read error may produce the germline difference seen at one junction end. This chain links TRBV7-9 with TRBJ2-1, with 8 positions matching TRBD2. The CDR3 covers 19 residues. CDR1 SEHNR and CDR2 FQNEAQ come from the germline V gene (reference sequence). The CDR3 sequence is CSSSLRGAGAMSSYNEQFF. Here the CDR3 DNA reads TGTTCCAGCAGCTTGCGGGGGGCGGGGGCCATGAGCTCCTACAATGAGCAGTTCTTC. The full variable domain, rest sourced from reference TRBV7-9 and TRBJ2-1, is DTGVSQNPRHKITKRGQNVTFRCDPISEHNRLYWYRQTLGQGPEFLTYFQNEAQLEKSRLLSDRFSAERPKGSFSTLEIQRTEQGDSAMYLCSSSLRGAGAMSSYNEQFFGPGTRLTVL.

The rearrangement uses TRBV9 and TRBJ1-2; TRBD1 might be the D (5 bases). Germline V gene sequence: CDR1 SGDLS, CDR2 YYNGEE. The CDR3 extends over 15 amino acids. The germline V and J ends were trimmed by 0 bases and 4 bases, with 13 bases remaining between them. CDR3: CASSVATGQPYGYTF. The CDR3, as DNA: TGTGCCAGCAGCGTAGCTACAGGCCAGCCCTATGGCTACACCTTC.

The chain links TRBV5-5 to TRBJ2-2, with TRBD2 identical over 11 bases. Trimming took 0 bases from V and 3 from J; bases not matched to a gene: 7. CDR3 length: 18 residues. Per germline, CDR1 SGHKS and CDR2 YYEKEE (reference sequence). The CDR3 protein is CASSLVLLAGGYTGELFF. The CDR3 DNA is TGTGCCAGCAGCTTGGTGCTCCTAGCGGGGGGTTACACCGGGGAGCTGTTTTTT.

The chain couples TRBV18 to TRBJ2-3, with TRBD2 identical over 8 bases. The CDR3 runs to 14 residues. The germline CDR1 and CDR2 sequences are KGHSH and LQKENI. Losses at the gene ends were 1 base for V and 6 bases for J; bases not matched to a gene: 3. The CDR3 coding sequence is TGTGCCAGCTCACCACTAGCGGGGATGGATACGCAGTATTTT. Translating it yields CASSPLAGMDTQYF.

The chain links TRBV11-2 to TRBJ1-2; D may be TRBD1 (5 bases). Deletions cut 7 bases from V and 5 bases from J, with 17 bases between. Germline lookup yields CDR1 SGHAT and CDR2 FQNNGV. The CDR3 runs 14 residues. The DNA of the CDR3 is TGTGCCAGCACCTTGGAATGGGGGGGTTATGGCTACACCTTC. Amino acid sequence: CASTLEWGGYGYTF. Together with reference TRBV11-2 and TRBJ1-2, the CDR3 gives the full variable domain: EAGVAQSPRYKIIEKRQSVAFWCNPISGHATLYWYQQILGQGPKLLIQFQNNGVVDDSQLPKDRFSAERLKGVDSTLKIQPAKLEDSAVYLCASTLEWGGYGYTFGSGTRLTVV.

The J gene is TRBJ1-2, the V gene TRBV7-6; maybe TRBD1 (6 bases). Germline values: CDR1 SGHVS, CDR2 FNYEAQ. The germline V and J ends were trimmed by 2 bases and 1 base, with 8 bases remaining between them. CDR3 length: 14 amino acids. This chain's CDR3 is CASSLKGGNYGYTF. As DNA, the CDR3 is TGTGCCAGCAGCTTAAAAGGGGGTAACTATGGCTACACCTTC.

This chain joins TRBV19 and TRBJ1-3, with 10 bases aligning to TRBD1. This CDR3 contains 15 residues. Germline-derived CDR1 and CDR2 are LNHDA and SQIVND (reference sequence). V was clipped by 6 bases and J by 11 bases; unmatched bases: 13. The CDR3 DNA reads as TGTGCCAGTAGCTCCCCGGGACAGGGGAATTTGGCCATATATTTT. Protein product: CASSSPGQGNLAIYF.

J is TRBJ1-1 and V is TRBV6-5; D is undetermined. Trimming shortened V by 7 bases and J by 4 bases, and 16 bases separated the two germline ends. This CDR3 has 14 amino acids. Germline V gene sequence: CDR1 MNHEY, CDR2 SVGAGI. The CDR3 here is CASNVRPRGTEAFF. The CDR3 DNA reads TGTGCCAGCAACGTCCGGCCCCGGGGCACTGAAGCTTTCTTT.

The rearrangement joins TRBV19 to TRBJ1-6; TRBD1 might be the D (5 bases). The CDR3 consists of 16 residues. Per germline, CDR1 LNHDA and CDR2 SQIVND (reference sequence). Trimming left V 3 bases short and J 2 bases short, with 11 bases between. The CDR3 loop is CASSIGGYPYNSPLHF. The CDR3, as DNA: TGTGCCAGTAGTATTGGGGGGTACCCCTATAATTCACCCCTCCACTTT.

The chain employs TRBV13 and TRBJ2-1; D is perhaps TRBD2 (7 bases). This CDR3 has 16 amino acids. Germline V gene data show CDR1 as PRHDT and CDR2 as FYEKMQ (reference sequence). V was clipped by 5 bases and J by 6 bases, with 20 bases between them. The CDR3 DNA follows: TGTGCCAGCAGCAATGGGGCGGGGGCGACCTCCAATGAGCAGTTCTTC. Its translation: CASSNGAGATSNEQFF.

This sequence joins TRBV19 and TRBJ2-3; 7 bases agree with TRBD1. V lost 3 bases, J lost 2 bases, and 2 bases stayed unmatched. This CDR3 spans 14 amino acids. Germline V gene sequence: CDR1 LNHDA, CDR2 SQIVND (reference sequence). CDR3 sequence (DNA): TGTGCCAGTAGTATGGGACAGCTCACAGATACGCAGTATTTT. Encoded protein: CASSMGQLTDTQYF.

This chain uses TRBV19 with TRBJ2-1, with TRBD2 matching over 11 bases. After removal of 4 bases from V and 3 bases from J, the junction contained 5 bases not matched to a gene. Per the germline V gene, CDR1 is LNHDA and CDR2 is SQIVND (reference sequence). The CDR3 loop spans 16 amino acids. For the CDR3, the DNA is TGTGCCAGTAGTAAACACACTAGCGGGGGCTACAATGAGCAGTTCTTC. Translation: CASSKHTSGGYNEQFF. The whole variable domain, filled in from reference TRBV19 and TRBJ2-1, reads DGGITQSPKYLFRKEGQNVTLSCEQNLNHDAMYWYRQDPGQGLRLIYYSQIVNDFQKGDIAEGYSVSREKKESFPLTVTSAQKNPTAFYLCASSKHTSGGYNEQFFGPGTRLTVL.

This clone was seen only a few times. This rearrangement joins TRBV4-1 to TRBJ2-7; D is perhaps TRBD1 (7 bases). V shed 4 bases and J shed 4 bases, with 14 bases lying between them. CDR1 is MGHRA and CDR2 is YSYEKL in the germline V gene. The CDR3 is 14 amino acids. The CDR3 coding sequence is TGCGCCAGCAGCCTCGACAGGGAGGTTTACGAGCAGTACTTC. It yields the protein CASSLDREVYEQYF.

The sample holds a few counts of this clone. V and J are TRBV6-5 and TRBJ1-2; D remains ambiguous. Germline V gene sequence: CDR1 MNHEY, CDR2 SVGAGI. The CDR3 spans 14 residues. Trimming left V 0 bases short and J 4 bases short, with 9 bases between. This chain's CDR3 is CASSYSRPGYGYTF. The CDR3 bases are TGTGCCAGCAGTTACTCCCGGCCGGGCTATGGCTACACCTTC.

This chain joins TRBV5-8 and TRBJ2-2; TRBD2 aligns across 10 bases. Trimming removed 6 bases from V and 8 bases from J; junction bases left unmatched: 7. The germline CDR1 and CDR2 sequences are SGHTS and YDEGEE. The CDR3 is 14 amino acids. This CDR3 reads CASNGAGGPGELFF. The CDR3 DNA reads TGTGCCAGCAACGGAGCGGGGGGGCCAGGGGAGCTGTTTTTT.

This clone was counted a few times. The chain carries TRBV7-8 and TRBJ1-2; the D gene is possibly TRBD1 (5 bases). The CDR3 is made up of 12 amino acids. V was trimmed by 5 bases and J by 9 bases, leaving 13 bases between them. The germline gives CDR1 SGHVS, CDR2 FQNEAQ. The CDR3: CASSLGQSSYTF. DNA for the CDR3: TGTGCCAGCAGCCTTGGACAAAGCAGCTACACCTTC.

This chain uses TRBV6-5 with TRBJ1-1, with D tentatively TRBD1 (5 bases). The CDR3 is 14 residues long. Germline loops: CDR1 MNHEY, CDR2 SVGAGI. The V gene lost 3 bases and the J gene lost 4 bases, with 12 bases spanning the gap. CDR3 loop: CASSYERGGTEAFF. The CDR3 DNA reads TGTGCCAGCAGTTATGAGAGGGGAGGCACTGAAGCTTTCTTT.

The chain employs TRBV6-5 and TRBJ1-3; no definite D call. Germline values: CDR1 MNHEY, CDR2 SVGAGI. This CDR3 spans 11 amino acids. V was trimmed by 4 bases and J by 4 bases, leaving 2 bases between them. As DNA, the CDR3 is TGTGCCAGCAGTTTAGGAAACACCATATATTTT. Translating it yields CASSLGNTIYF.

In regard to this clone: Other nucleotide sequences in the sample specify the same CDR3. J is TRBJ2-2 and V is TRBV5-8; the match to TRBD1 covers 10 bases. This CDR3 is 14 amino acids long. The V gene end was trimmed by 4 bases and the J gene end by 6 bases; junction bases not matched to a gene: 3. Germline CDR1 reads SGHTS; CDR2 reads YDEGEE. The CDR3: CASSLGTGAGELFF. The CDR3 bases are TGTGCCAGCAGCCTTGGGACAGGGGCCGGGGAGCTGTTTTTT.

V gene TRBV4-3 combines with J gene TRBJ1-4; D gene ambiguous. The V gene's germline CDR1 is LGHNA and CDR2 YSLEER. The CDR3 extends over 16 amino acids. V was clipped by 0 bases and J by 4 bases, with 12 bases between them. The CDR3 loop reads CASSQEGGRDNEKLFF. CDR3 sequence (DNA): TGCGCCAGCAGCCAAGAAGGCGGGCGGGATAATGAAAAACTGTTTTTT.

The CDR3 reads CASSLGLAGAALQETQYF. CDR3 DNA: TGTGCCAGCAGTTTAGGGCTAGCGGGGGCCGCCCTCCAGGAGACCCAGTACTTC. The genes are TRBV27 and TRBJ2-5; TRBD2 aligns across 10 bases. V dropped 2 bases and J dropped 5; count of bases not matched to a gene: 14. CDR1 MNHEY and CDR2 SMNVEV come from the germline V gene (reference sequence). The CDR3 has 18 amino acids.

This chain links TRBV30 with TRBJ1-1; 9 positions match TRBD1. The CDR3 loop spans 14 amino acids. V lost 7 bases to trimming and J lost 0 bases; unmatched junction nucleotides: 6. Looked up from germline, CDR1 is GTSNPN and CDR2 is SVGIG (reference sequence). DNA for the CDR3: TGTGCCTTCTACAGGGGGCGTTTGAACACTGAAGCTTTCTTT. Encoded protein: CAFYRGRLNTEAFF.

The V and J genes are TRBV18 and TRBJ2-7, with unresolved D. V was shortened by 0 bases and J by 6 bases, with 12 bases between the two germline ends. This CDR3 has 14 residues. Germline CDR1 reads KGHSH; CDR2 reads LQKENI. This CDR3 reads CASSPPSTVIEQYF. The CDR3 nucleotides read TGTGCCAGCTCACCACCTTCCACAGTCATCGAGCAGTACTTC.